The T cell receptor (beta chain) under discussion was sequenced for a study of blood T cell repertoires in COVID-19. Cohorts were determined from participant-reported clinical history. Libraries were prepared by immunoSEQ multiplex PCR; TCRdb keeps only in-frame clonotypes and omits some of them. This repertoire shows a few hundred thousand clones, less than 90% found once; its top ten account for more than 1%. Between the trimmed V and J ends, which lost 1 base and 0 bases, there was a span of 7 bases. The CDR3 covers 16 residues. Germline V gene lookup returns CDR1 SEHNR and CDR2 FQNEAQ (reference sequence).

Sequencing was performed on PBMCs or T cells enriched from blood (not recorded which). This clonotype originated in a woman under 40 who had recovered from COVID-19. The chain carries TRBV7-9 and TRBJ1-6; unclear D gene. The DNA for the CDR3 is TGTGCCAGCAGCTTAGAATCAGGCTCCTATAATTCACCCCTCCACTTT. This codes for CASSLESGSYNSPLHF.